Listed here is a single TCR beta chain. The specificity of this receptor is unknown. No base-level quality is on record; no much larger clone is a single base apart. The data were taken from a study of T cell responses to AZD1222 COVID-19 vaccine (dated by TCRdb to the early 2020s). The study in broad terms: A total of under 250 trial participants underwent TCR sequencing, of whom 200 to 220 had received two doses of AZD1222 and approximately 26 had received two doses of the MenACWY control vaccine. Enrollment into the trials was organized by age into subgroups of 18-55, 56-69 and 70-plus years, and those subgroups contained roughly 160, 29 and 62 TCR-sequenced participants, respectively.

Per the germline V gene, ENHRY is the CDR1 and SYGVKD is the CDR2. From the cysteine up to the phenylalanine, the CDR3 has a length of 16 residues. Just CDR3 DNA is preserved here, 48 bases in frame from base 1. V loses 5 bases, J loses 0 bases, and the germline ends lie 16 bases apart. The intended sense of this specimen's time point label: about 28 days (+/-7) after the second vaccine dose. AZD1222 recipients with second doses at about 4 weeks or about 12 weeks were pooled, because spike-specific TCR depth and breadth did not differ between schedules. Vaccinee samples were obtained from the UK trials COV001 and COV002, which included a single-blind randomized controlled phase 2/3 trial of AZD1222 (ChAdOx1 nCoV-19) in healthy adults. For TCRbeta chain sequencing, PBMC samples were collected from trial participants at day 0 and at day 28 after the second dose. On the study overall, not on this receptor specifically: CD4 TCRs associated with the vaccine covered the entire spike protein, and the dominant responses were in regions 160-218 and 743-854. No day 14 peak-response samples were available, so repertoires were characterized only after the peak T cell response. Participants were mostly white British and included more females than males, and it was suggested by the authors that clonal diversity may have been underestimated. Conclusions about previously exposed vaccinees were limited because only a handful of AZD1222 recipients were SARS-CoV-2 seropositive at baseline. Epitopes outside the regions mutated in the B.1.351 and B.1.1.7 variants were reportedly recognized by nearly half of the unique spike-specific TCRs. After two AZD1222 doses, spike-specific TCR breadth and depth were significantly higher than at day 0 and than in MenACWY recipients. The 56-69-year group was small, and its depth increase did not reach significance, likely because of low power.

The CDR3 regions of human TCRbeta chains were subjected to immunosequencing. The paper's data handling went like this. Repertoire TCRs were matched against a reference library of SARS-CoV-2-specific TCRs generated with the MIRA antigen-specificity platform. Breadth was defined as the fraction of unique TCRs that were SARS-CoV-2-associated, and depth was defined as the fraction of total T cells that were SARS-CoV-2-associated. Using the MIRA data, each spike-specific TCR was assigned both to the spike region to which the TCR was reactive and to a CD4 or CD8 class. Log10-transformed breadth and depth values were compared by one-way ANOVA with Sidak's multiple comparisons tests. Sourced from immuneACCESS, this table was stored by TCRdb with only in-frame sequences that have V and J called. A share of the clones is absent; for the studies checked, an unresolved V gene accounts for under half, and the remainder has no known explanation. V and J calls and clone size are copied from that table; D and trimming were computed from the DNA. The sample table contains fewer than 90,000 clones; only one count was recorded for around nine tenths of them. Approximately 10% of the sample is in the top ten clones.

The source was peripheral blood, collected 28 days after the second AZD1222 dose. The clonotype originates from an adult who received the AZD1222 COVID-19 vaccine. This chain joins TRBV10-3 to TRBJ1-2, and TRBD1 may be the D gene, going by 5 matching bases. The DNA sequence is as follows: TGTGCCATCAGTAGACGAGGGGAACCAACTAACTATGGCTACACCTTC. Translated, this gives CAISRRGEPTNYGYTF.